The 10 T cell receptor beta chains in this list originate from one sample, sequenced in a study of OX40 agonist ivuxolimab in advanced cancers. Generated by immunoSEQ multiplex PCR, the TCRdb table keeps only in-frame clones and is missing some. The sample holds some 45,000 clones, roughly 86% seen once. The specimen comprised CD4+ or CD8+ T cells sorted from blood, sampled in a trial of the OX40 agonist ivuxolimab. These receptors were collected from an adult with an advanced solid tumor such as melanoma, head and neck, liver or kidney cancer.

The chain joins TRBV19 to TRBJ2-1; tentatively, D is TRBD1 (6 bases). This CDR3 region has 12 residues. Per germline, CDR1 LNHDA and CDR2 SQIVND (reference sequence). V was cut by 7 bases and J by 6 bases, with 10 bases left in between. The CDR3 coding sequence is TGTGCCAGTAACATAGGGGGCAATGAGCAGTTCTTC. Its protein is CASNIGGNEQFF.

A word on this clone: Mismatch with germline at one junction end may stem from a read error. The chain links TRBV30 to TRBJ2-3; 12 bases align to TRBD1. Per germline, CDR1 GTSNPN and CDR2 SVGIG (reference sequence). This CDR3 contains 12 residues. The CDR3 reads CAWSPTRDRGRF. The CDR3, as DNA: TGTGCCTGGAGTCCTACCCGGGACAGGGGGCGTTTT.

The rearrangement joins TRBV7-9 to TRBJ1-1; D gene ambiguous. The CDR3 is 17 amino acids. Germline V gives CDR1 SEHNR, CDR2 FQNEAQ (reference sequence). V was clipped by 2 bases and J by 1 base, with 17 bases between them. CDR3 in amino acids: CASSLLGSPVKNTEAFF. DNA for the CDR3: TGTGCCAGCAGCTTATTGGGCAGCCCCGTTAAGAACACTGAAGCTTTCTTT.

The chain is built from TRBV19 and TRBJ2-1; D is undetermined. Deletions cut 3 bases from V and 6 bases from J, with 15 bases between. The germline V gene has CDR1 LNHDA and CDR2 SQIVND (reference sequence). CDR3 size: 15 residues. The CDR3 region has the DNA TGTGCCAGTAGTATTGCCCCACTTCCCACCAATGAGCAGTTCTTC. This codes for CASSIAPLPTNEQFF.

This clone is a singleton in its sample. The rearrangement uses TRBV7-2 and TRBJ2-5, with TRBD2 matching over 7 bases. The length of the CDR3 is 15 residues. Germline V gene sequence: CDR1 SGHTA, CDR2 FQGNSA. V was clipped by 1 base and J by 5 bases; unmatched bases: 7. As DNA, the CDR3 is TGTGCCAGCAGCTTAGTGGGGGGGACTCTTGAGACCCAGTACTTC. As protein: CASSLVGGTLETQYF. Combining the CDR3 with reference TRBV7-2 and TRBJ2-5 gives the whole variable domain GAGVSQSPSNKVTEKGKDVELRCDPISGHTALYWYRQSLGQGLEFLIYFQGNSAPDKSGLPSDRFSAERTGGSVSTLTIQRTQQEDSAVYLCASSLVGGTLETQYFGPGTRLLVL.

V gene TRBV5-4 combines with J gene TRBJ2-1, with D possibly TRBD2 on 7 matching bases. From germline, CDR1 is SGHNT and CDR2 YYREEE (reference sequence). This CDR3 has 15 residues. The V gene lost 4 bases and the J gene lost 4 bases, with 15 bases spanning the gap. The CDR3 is CASSPGRGLYNEQFF. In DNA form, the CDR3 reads TGTGCCAGCAGCCCTGGGCGGGGGCTATACAATGAGCAGTTCTTC. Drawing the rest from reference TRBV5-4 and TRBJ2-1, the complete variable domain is ETGVTQSPTHLIKTRGQQVTLRCSSQSGHNTVSWYQQALGQGPQFIFQYYREEENGRGNFPPRFSGLQFPNYSSELNVNALELDDSALYLCASSPGRGLYNEQFFGPGTRLTVL.

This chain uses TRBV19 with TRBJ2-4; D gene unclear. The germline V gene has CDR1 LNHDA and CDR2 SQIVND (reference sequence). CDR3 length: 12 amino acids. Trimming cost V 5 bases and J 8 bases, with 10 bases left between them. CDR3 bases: TGTGCCAGTAGTGCGCGGACGGACATTCAGTACTTC. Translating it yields CASSARTDIQYF.

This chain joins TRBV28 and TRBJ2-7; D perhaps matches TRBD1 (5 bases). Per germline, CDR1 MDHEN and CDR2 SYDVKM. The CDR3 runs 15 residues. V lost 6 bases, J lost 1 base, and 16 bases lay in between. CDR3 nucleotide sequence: TGTGCCAGCAGGCAACAGGAGCCTACTTCCTACGAGCAGTACTTC. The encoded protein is CASRQQEPTSYEQYF.

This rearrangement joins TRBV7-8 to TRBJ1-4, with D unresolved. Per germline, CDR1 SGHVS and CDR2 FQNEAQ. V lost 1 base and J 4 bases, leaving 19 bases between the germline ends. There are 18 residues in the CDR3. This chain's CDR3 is CASSLEVKSLLNNEKLFF. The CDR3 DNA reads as TGTGCCAGCAGCTTAGAGGTCAAGTCCTTACTTAATAATGAAAAACTGTTTTTT.

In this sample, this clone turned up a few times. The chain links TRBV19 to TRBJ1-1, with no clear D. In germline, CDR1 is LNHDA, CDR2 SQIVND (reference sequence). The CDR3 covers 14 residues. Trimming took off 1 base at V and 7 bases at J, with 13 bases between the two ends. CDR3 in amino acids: CASSIVALNYEAFF. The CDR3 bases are TGTGCCAGTAGTATAGTGGCCCTAAACTATGAAGCTTTCTTT.